This TCR beta chain is from a study of blood T cell repertoires in COVID-19. Background on the study: T cells, B-cell-depleted T cells, or PBMCs provided the cDNA or gDNA that served as material.

Authors' methods: Amplifying reference gene primers gave estimates of nucleated cell counts. Generated by immunoSEQ multiplex PCR, the TCRdb table keeps only in-frame clones and is missing some. V, J and clone size were drawn from that table, and D and trimming were deduced from the DNA. Among over 250,000 clones listed, about 90% were seen once. Seattle patients were enrolled while actively infected and followed longitudinally. The germline CDR1 and CDR2 sequences are SGHRS and YFSETQ. The CDR3 covers 14 residues. The ends lost 0 bases at V and 3 bases at J; junction bases unmatched: 3. The source is a woman in her fifties or sixties with COVID-19, enrolled during active disease. The specimen was peripheral blood. This sequence joins TRBV5-1 and TRBJ2-7, with 7 bases matching TRBD2. This CDR3 is CASSLGSSGYEQYF. The CDR3 DNA is TGCGCCAGCAGCTTGGGATCTAGCGGCTACGAGCAGTACTTC.